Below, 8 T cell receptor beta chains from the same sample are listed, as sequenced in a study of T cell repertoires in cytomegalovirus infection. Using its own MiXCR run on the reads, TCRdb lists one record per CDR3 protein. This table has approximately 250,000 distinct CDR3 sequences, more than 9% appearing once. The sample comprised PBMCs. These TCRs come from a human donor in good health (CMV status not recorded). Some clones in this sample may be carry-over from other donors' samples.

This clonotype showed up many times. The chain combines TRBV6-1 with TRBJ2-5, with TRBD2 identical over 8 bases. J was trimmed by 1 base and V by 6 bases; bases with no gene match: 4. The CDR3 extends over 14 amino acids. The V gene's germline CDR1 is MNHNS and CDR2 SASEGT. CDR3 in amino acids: CASSSGGGQETQYF. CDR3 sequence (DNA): TGTGCCAGCAGCTCGGGGGGGGGCCAAGAGACCCAGTACTTC.

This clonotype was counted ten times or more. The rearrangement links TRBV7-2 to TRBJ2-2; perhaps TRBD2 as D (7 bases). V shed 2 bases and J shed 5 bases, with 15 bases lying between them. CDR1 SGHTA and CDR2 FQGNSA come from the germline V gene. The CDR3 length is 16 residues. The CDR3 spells CASSLRLAGATGELFF. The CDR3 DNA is TGTGCCAGCAGCTTAAGGTTGGCGGGGGCGACCGGGGAGCTGTTTTTT.

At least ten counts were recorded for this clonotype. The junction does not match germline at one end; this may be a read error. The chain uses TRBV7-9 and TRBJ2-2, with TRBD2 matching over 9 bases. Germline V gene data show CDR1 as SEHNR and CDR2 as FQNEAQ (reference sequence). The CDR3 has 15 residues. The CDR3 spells CASSVAGADTGELFF. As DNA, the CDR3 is TGTGCCAGCAGCGTAGCGGGAGCGGACACCGGGGAGCTGTTTTTT.

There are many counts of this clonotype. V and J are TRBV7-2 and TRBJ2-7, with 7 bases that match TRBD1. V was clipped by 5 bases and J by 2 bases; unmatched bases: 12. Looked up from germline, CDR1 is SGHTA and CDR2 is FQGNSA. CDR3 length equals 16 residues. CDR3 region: CASSRVWTGQAYEQYF. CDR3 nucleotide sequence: TGTGCCAGCAGCCGAGTATGGACAGGCCAAGCCTACGAGCAGTACTTC.

CDR3 amino acids: CASSFGVSGVAYNEQFF. CDR3 nucleotides: TGTGCCAGCAGTTTCGGCGTCAGCGGGGTCGCCTACAATGAGCAGTTCTTC. The chain employs TRBV27 and TRBJ2-1, with 7 bases fitting TRBD2. With V trimmed by 3 bases and J by 2 bases, 10 bases remained unmatched. CDR3 size: 17 residues. Germline values: CDR1 MNHEY, CDR2 SMNVEV (reference sequence).

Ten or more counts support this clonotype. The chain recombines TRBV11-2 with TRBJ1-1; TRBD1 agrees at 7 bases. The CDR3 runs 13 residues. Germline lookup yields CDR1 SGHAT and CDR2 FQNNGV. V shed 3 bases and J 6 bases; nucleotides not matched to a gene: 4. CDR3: CASSFGGTAEAFF. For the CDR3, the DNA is TGTGCCAGCAGCTTCGGGGGGACAGCTGAAGCTTTCTTT. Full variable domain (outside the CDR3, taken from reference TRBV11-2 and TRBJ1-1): EAGVAQSPRYKIIEKRQSVAFWCNPISGHATLYWYQQILGQGPKLLIQFQNNGVVDDSQLPKDRFSAERLKGVDSTLKIQPAKLEDSAVYLCASSFGGTAEAFFGQGTRLTVV.

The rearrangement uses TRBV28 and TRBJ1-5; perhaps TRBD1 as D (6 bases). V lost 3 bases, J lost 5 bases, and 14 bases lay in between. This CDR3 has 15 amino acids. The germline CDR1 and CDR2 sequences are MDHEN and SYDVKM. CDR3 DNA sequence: TGTGCCAGCAGTTTCCTCGGACAGACAGATCAGCCCCAGCATTTT. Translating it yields CASSFLGQTDQPQHF.

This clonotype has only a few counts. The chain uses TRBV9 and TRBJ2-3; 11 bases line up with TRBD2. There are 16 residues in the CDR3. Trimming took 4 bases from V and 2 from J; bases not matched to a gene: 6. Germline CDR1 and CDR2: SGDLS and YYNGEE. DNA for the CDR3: TGTGCCAGCAGCCCCCTAGCGGGGGGAACCACAGATACGCAGTATTTT. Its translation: CASSPLAGGTTDTQYF.